The rows below give T cell receptor beta chains drawn from one sample of a study of Ad26.COV2.S vaccination and SARS-CoV-2 variants. The protocol was immunoSEQ multiplex PCR, while the TCRdb copy is restricted to in-frame clones and leaves out a portion. The sample comprises around 320,000 clones, roughly 91% of which are singletons, and 3.4% rests with the top ten. The starting material was peripheral blood, obtained in a trial of Ad26.COV2.S vaccine versus placebo. These receptors were collected from a person aged 18-65 years who received the Ad26.COV2.S COVID-19 vaccine or a placebo. CDR3s include the opening cysteine and the closing phenylalanine or tryptophan. D genes are given only for firm matches. Clone size, where shown, is once, few, many, or a class for clones that have expanded.

V gene,clone size,D gene,J gene,CDR3 protein,CDR3 DNA
TRBV2,few,TRBD1,TRBJ1-6,CASRPGQVDNSPLHF,TGTGCCAGCAGGCCGGGACAGGTTGATAATTCACCCCTCCACTTT
TRBV7-2,-,TRBD2,TRBJ2-7,CASTLTASGGHEQYF,TGTGCCAGCACCCTAACGGCCAGCGGGGGACACGAGCAGTACTTC
TRBV5-4,-,-,TRBJ2-3,CASSLDNTQYF,TGTGCCAGCAGCTTAGATAATACGCAGTATTTT
TRBV11-2,-,-,TRBJ2-1,CASGLTVSPSYNEQFF,TGTGCCAGCGGATTAACAGTCTCCCCCTCCTACAATGAGCAGTTCTTC
TRBV6-6,-,-,TRBJ2-5,CASSYSRVQETQYF,TGTGCCAGCAGTTACTCCAGGGTCCAAGAGACCCAGTACTTC
TRBV12-5,-,-,TRBJ2-3,CASGFPLPVDTQYF,TGTGCTAGTGGTTTCCCGCTCCCGGTAGATACGCAGTATTTT
TRBV4-2,-,TRBD1,TRBJ1-2,CASSPGQANYGYTF,TGTGCCAGCAGCCCGGGACAGGCCAACTATGGCTACACCTTC
TRBV27,-,-,TRBJ1-6,CASSSSRANSPLHF,TGTGCCAGCAGTTCGTCCAGGGCCAATTCACCCCTCCACTTT
TRBV7-2,few,-,TRBJ1-6,CASSLVSGFDSPLHF,TGTGCCAGCAGCTTAGTGAGTGGGTTTGATTCACCCCTCCACTTT
TRBV6-5,-,-,TRBJ2-7,CATQGSSYEQYF,TGTGCCACCCAGGGAAGCTCCTACGAGCAGTACTTC
TRBV2,-,TRBD1,TRBJ1-5,CASSLDRGGQPQHF,TGTGCCAGCAGTTTAGACAGGGGTGGACAGCCCCAGCATTTT
TRBV9,once,-,TRBJ2-1,CASSVNNEQFF,TGTGCCAGCAGCGTAAATAATGAGCAGTTCTTC
TRBV7-3,-,-,TRBJ1-3,CASSRTASGNTIYF,TGTGCCAGCAGCAGAACAGCCTCTGGAAACACCATATATTTT
TRBV2,-,-,TRBJ1-5,CASSEVRNQPQHF,TGTGCCAGCAGTGAAGTTCGGAATCAGCCCCAGCATTTT
TRBV4-1,-,-,TRBJ1-2,CASSGQAFNYGYTF,TGCGCCAGCAGCGGGCAGGCCTTTAACTATGGCTACACCTTC
TRBV15,-,TRBD2,TRBJ2-1,CATSRTYGGAYNEQFF,TGTGCCACCAGCAGAACCTACGGGGGGGCCTACAATGAGCAGTTCTTC
TRBV5-4,-,TRBD2,TRBJ2-2,CASSLRGGGRTGELFF,TGTGCCAGCAGCTTGCGTGGCGGGGGGCGCACCGGGGAGCTGTTTTTT
TRBV4-3,-,-,TRBJ1-1,CASSQRQANTEAFF,TGCGCCAGCAGCCAACGACAGGCGAACACTGAAGCTTTCTTT
TRBV5-4,-,-,TRBJ1-6,CASSFDRSSYNSPLHF,TGTGCCAGCAGCTTTGACAGGAGCTCCTATAATTCACCCCTCCACTTT
TRBV19,-,TRBD1,TRBJ2-7,CASRPDRGTYEQYF,TGTGCCAGTAGGCCAGACAGGGGTACTTACGAGCAGTACTTC
TRBV12-5,once,-,TRBJ1-2,CASGPPGTGYGYTF,TGTGCTAGTGGTCCACCGGGTACAGGCTATGGCTACACCTTC
TRBV18,-,TRBD2,TRBJ2-5,CASSPRAGREETQYF,TGTGCCAGCTCACCACGGGCAGGGAGGGAGGAGACCCAGTACTTC
TRBV9,-,-,TRBJ2-3,CASSVGSGDTQYF,TGTGCCAGCAGCGTAGGGAGTGGGGATACGCAGTATTTT
TRBV4-2,-,TRBD1,TRBJ2-7,CASSRLGQGLSEQYF,TGTGCCAGCAGCCGCTTGGGACAGGGGTTGAGCGAGCAGTACTTC
TRBV9,-,-,TRBJ1-4,CASSASGEKLFF,TGTGCCAGCAGCGCCAGTGGGGAAAAACTGTTTTTT
TRBV10-3,once,TRBD1,TRBJ1-2,CAISESEGAGYGYTF,TGTGCCATCAGTGAGTCGGAGGGGGCGGGCTATGGCTACACCTTC
TRBV7-3,-,-,TRBJ2-7,CASSLPGALLHEQYF,TGTGCCAGCAGCTTACCCGGGGCCCTCCTCCACGAGCAGTACTTC
TRBV11-2,-,-,TRBJ1-6,CASSLGFSYNSPLHF,TGTGCCAGCAGCTTAGGGTTCAGTTATAATTCACCCCTCCACTTT
TRBV7-3,-,TRBD2,TRBJ2-1,CASSPTGTSHNEQFF,TGTGCCAGCAGCCCCACCGGGACTAGCCACAATGAGCAGTTCTTC
TRBV27,-,-,TRBJ1-2,CASSNRVDYGYTF,TGTGCCAGCAGTAACAGGGTTGACTATGGCTACACCTTC
TRBV12-3/TRBV12-4,-,TRBD2,TRBJ2-1,CASSALPGGEQFF,TGTGCCAGCAGTGCCCTTCCGGGGGGTGAGCAGTTCTTC
TRBV6-5,-,-,TRBJ1-1,CASCREGPTANEAFF,TGTGCCAGCTGCAGGGAGGGTCCGACCGCCAACGAAGCTTTCTTT
TRBV29-1,-,TRBD1,TRBJ2-7,CSVEAPDRDYEQYF,TGCAGCGTTGAGGCCCCGGACAGGGACTACGAGCAGTACTTC
TRBV11-3,-,-,TRBJ2-7,CASSFHVEVIYEQYF,TGTGCCAGCAGCTTTCATGTGGAGGTGATTTACGAGCAGTACTTC
TRBV19,once,-,TRBJ2-7,CASSILGGRYSYEQYF,TGTGCCAGTAGTATCTTAGGCGGACGTTACTCCTACGAGCAGTACTTC
TRBV3-1/TRBV3-2,-,TRBD1,TRBJ1-2,CASSLTDRGSNGYTF,TGTGCCAGCAGCTTAACGGACAGGGGATCGAATGGCTACACCTTC
TRBV20-1,-,-,TRBJ2-7,CSASGSHEQYF,TGCAGTGCTAGTGGCAGCCACGAGCAGTACTTC
TRBV27,-,-,TRBJ2-7,CASSLHDPYEQYF,TGTGCCAGCAGTTTGCATGACCCCTACGAGCAGTACTTC
TRBV6-5,-,-,TRBJ2-7,CASSYSKGFEQYF,TGTGCCAGCAGTTACTCGAAAGGGTTCGAGCAGTACTTC
TRBV3-1/TRBV3-2,-,TRBD2,TRBJ2-7,CASSQSAGGPWEQYF,TGTGCCAGCAGCCAGTCGGCGGGGGGCCCTTGGGAGCAGTACTTC
TRBV10-2,-,-,TRBJ1-6,CASSESINSPLHF,TGCGCCAGCAGTGAGTCAATTAATTCACCCCTCCACTTT
TRBV12-3/TRBV12-4,once,-,TRBJ2-7,CATQPGLLYEQYF,TGTGCCACCCAACCGGGCCTCTTATACGAGCAGTACTTC
TRBV3-1/TRBV3-2,-,TRBD1,TRBJ2-3,CASSLYLGTGDTQYF,TGTGCCAGCAGCCTCTACCTGGGGACAGGGGATACGCAGTATTTT
TRBV4-2,-,-,TRBJ1-2,CASSQDTANYGYTF,TGTGCCAGCAGCCAAGATACAGCCAACTATGGCTACACCTTC
TRBV19,-,-,TRBJ1-6,CASSTLSYNSPLHF,TGTGCCAGTAGTACCCTCTCCTATAATTCACCCCTCCACTTT
TRBV5-1,-,-,TRBJ2-4,CASSFIREGAKNIQYF,TGCGCCAGCAGCTTTATTAGAGAAGGGGCCAAAAACATTCAGTACTTC
TRBV7-9,-,-,TRBJ1-2,CASSLVGVGYTF,TGTGCCAGCAGCTTAGTAGGGGTTGGCTACACCTTC
TRBV9,-,TRBD1,TRBJ1-3,CASSVDGTGSGNTIYF,TGTGCCAGCAGCGTAGACGGGACAGGGTCTGGAAACACCATATATTTT